The 31 T cell receptor beta chains below come from one sample, sequenced in a study of blood T cell repertoires in COVID-19. This table comes from immunoSEQ multiplex PCR, and its TCRdb copy is limited to in-frame clones, with some not included. The top ten clones hold approximately 5.3% of a sample with about 350,000 clones, approximately 87% of them seen once. The sequenced sample consisted of PBMCs or T cells enriched from blood (not recorded which). The source of these receptors is a woman aged 25-40 years who had recovered from COVID-19.

This chain links TRBV25-1 with TRBJ1-1; TRBD1 aligns across 8 bases. V dropped 7 bases and J dropped 4; count of bases not matched to a gene: 5. Germline V CDR1 and CDR2: MGHDK, SYGVNS. The CDR3 contains 13 residues. The CDR3 loop is CASIQGGSTEAFF. In nucleotides, the CDR3 is TGTGCCAGCATACAGGGGGGGAGCACTGAAGCTTTCTTT.

The V and J genes are TRBV12-3 or TRBV12-4 and TRBJ2-7; 7 positions match TRBD2. The ends lost 5 bases at V and 9 bases at J; junction bases unmatched: 10. This CDR3 is 13 amino acids long. CDR3 sequence (DNA): TGTGCCAGCAGTACCGGGAGGCAGGAGGGGCAGTACTTC. It yields the protein CASSTGRQEGQYF.

V is TRBV10-2 and J is TRBJ1-5, with 9 positions matching TRBD1. Trimming cost V 3 bases and J 7 bases; bases outside gene matches: 7. Germline V CDR1 and CDR2: WSHSY, SAAADI. The CDR3 is 15 residues long. The CDR3 sequence: CASSDPDRGRQPQHF. CDR3 DNA: TGCGCCAGCAGTGACCCGGACAGGGGACGACAGCCCCAGCATTTT.

The gene calls are TRBV3-1 (or the pseudogene TRBV3-2) and TRBJ2-7, with D perhaps TRBD2 (6 bases). V was shortened by 4 bases and J by 3 bases, with 25 bases between the two germline ends. The germline CDR1 and CDR2 sequences are LGHDT and YNNKEL (reference sequence). This CDR3 comprises 18 residues. CDR3: CASSPAREQPRGLYEQYF. The CDR3 DNA follows: TGTGCCAGCAGCCCGGCCCGCGAGCAGCCGAGGGGACTCTACGAGCAGTACTTC.

This clone is a singleton in its sample. The chain employs TRBV27 and TRBJ1-2, with TRBD1 as a possible D gene (5 bases). V lost 2 bases to trimming and J lost 7 bases, with 14 bases between them. Germline V gives CDR1 MNHEY, CDR2 SMNVEV (reference sequence). The CDR3 is made up of 14 amino acids. The CDR3 DNA reads TGTGCCAGCAGTTTACAGGGAAGGAGAGGTGGCTACACCTTC. Residues: CASSLQGRRGGYTF.

This chain's CDR3 is CASSWGRDLGYTF. In nucleotides, the CDR3 is TGTGCCAGCAGTTGGGGCAGGGATCTTGGCTACACCTTC. This chain connects TRBV6-5 to TRBJ1-2, with D perhaps TRBD1 (5 bases). Germline values: CDR1 MNHEY, CDR2 SVGAGI. The CDR3 totals 13 residues. Trimming took off 4 bases at V and 7 bases at J, with 13 bases between the two ends.

A few counts support this clone. The chain is built from TRBV28 and TRBJ2-2; 9 nucleotides match TRBD1. Germline V gene sequence: CDR1 MDHEN, CDR2 SYDVKM. CDR3 length: 18 residues. V lost 3 bases and J lost 7; bases outside the gene matches: 15. The CDR3 nucleotides are TGTGCCAGCAGTTTCAGCAGGTCCGGGACAGGGTCCGGCGGGGAGCTGTTTTTT. Translation gives CASSFSRSGTGSGGELFF.

V is TRBV3-1 (or the pseudogene TRBV3-2) and J is TRBJ1-3; D may be TRBD1 (6 bases). CDR1 and CDR2 from the germline V gene are LGHDT and YNNKEL (reference sequence). The ends were cut back, 4 bases at V and 4 bases at J, with 17 bases in the middle. The CDR3 runs 16 residues. CDR3 bases: TGTGCCAGCAGCCCCCAACGGGGGGGCGCCGGAAACACCATATATTTT. Translated, it gives CASSPQRGGAGNTIYF.

This clone appeared once. The genes are TRBV7-9 and TRBJ2-2; 8 bases are shared with TRBD1. V lost 3 bases to trimming and J lost 1 base; unmatched junction nucleotides: 7. CDR3 length equals 17 residues. In germline, CDR1 is SEHNR, CDR2 FQNEAQ (reference sequence). CDR3 DNA sequence: TGTGCCAGCAGCTTCGCTATGGGACAGGAGAACACCGGGGAGCTGTTTTTT. Its protein product is CASSFAMGQENTGELFF.

This chain connects TRBV28 to TRBJ1-1; TRBD1 might be the D (6 bases). V was cut by 1 base and J by 8 bases, with 14 bases left in between. There are 14 residues in the CDR3. Germline CDR1 and CDR2: MDHEN and SYDVKM. The CDR3 nucleotides read TGTGCCAGCAGTTTATTCGACAGGTTAGAAGAAGCTTTCTTT. Protein product: CASSLFDRLEEAFF. Using reference TRBV28 and TRBJ1-1 for the parts outside the CDR3, the full variable domain is DVKVTQSSRYLVKRTGEKVFLECVQDMDHENMFWYRQDPGLGLRLIYFSYDVKMKEKGDIPEGYSVSREKKERFSLILESASTNQTSMYLCASSLFDRLEEAFFGQGTRLTVV.

V usage is TRBV7-3 and J usage is TRBJ2-2, with D uncertain. Trimming removed 5 bases at V and 8 bases at J, with 6 bases between. The CDR3 is 11 amino acids. Germline V lookup: CDR1 SGHTA, CDR2 FQGTGA. CDR3 region: CASSPGGELFF. The CDR3 nucleotides read TGTGCCAGCAGCCCCGGTGGGGAGCTGTTTTTT.

J is TRBJ1-1 and V is TRBV7-9; D gene uncertain. The CDR3 covers 14 residues. The germline V gene has CDR1 SEHNR and CDR2 FQNEAQ (reference sequence). Trimming pared 2 bases from V and 6 bases from J, leaving 13 bases between. The chain's CDR3 is CASSLFAVRAEAFF. In nucleotides, the CDR3 is TGTGCCAGCAGCTTATTTGCGGTACGTGCTGAAGCTTTCTTT.

This clone was counted only a few times. The V and J genes are TRBV4-3 and TRBJ2-6, with D possibly matching TRBD2 (6 bases). V was trimmed by 0 bases and J by 4 bases, leaving 10 bases between them. Germline V gene data show CDR1 as LGHNA and CDR2 as YSLEER. The CDR3 is 16 amino acids. CDR3: CASSQEGGNGANVLTF. The CDR3 DNA sequence: TGCGCCAGCAGCCAAGAGGGGGGAAACGGGGCCAACGTCCTGACTTTC.

The rearrangement joins TRBV4-1 to TRBJ1-1; D gene unclear. The CDR3 totals 13 residues. V lost 0 bases and J 8 bases, leaving 10 bases between the germline ends. The germline gives CDR1 MGHRA, CDR2 YSYEKL. CDR3 coding DNA: TGCGCCAGCAGCCAAGAGTATCGGCGGGAAGCTTTCTTT. It is translated as CASSQEYRREAFF.

The chain joins TRBV24-1 to TRBJ2-1; TRBD1 agrees at 8 bases. The J segment lost 0 bases and the V segment lost 4 bases, leaving 4 bases of the junction unmatched. Germline values: CDR1 KGHDR, CDR2 SFDVKD. This CDR3 region has 16 residues. The CDR3 reads CATSETGASSYNEQFF. The CDR3 DNA reads as TGTGCCACCAGTGAGACAGGGGCTAGCTCCTACAATGAGCAGTTCTTC.

The V and J genes are TRBV7-6 and TRBJ1-3; 8 bases align to TRBD1. The CDR3 has 14 residues. The V gene's germline CDR1 is SGHVS and CDR2 FNYEAQ. V was pared by 8 bases and J by 4 bases, with 7 bases of the junction left unmatched. The CDR3 nucleotides are TGTGCCAGCTGTCAGGGGGCTATAGGAAACACCATATATTTT. Translating it yields CASCQGAIGNTIYF.

V and J are TRBV5-8 and TRBJ2-1; the match to TRBD2 covers 8 bases. Looked up from germline, CDR1 is SGHTS and CDR2 is YDEGEE. The V and J ends lost 4 bases and 0 bases, in that order; junction bases with no gene match: 3. There are 15 residues in the CDR3. For the CDR3, the DNA is TGTGCCAGCAGCACCGGGGGGGCCTCCTACAATGAGCAGTTCTTC. This codes for CASSTGGASYNEQFF.

The chain is built from TRBV5-1 and TRBJ2-5, with TRBD2 matching over 13 bases. Trimming cost V 4 bases and J 4 bases; bases outside gene matches: 4. The germline V gene has CDR1 SGHRS and CDR2 YFSETQ. This CDR3 contains 15 residues. The CDR3 sequence is CASSPRLAGGETQYF. In nucleotides, the CDR3 is TGCGCCAGCAGCCCGCGACTAGCGGGGGGAGAGACCCAGTACTTC.

The rearrangement links TRBV28 to TRBJ2-5, with D possibly matching TRBD2 (6 bases). CDR1 MDHEN and CDR2 SYDVKM come from the germline V gene. This CDR3 is built from 13 residues. Trimming left V 6 bases short and J 7 bases short, with 15 bases between. CDR3 coding DNA: TGTGCCAGCAGGGGGGGACTGATTGGGACCCAGTACTTC. Encoded protein: CASRGGLIGTQYF.

The chain recombines TRBV9 with TRBJ2-5, with D possibly matching TRBD2 (5 bases). The CDR3 consists of 14 residues. V lost 3 bases, J lost 5 bases, and 14 bases lay in between. CDR1 and CDR2 (germline): SGDLS, YYNGEE. The CDR3, as DNA: TGTGCCAGCAGCGGCCGGGGATCTGCGGAGACCCAGTACTTC. It is translated as CASSGRGSAETQYF.

The chain recombines TRBV30 with TRBJ1-3; D unclear. CDR1 and CDR2 from the germline V gene are GTSNPN and SVGIG (reference sequence). The CDR3 covers 14 residues. V was cut by 4 bases and J by 2 bases, with 12 bases left in between. CDR3 coding DNA: TGTGCCTGGACAGCGCAATACACTGGAAACACCATATATTTT. This encodes CAWTAQYTGNTIYF.

This chain joins TRBV2 and TRBJ2-7, with a tentative D call TRBD2 (5 bases). Germline V CDR1 and CDR2: SNHLY, FYNNEI. V was pared by 7 bases and J by 7 bases, with 11 bases between. The CDR3 contains 11 residues. This CDR3 is CASKVSGEQYF. DNA for the CDR3: TGTGCCAGCAAGGTTTCGGGGGAGCAGTACTTC.

The rearrangement joins TRBV25-1 to TRBJ2-5, with D tentatively TRBD1 (5 bases). Germline V gene data show CDR1 as MGHDK and CDR2 as SYGVNS. The CDR3 is 12 amino acids. Trimming shortened V by 2 bases and J by 5 bases, and 6 bases separated the two germline ends. CDR3 region: CASSEQGETQYF. CDR3 DNA: TGTGCCAGCAGTGAACAGGGTGAGACCCAGTACTTC.

This clone has a single count. The chain employs TRBV28 and TRBJ2-7; TRBD2 might be the D (6 bases). This CDR3 is 13 amino acids long. Trimming shortened V by 10 bases and J by 0 bases, and 13 bases separated the two germline ends. Germline lookup yields CDR1 MDHEN and CDR2 SYDVKM. The CDR3 reads CAIGSSSSYEQYF. CDR3 nucleotides: TGTGCCATCGGGAGTAGTAGCTCCTACGAGCAGTACTTC.

This chain uses TRBV4-2 with TRBJ2-7; 9 nucleotides agree with TRBD1. Germline-derived CDR1 and CDR2 are LGHNA and YNFKEQ. The junction had 15 bases not matched to a gene; V was cut back by 4 bases and J by 2 bases. This CDR3 region has 18 residues. Here the CDR3 DNA reads TGTGCCAGCAGCCGACTGCCGTCCGCGCGGGACAGGGCCTACGAGCAGTACTTC. As protein: CASSRLPSARDRAYEQYF.

The chain is built from TRBV6-4 and TRBJ2-3, with D possibly TRBD2 on 5 matching bases. The V and J ends lost 3 bases and 0 bases respectively, with 7 bases between them. This CDR3 region has 14 residues. The V gene's germline CDR1 is MRHNA and CDR2 SNTAGT. The CDR3 DNA sequence: TGTGCCAGCAGTGAAGGACTTAGCACAGATACGCAGTATTTT. Its protein is CASSEGLSTDTQYF.

CDR3: CASSLRASGEEQYF. CDR3 DNA sequence: TGTGCCAGCAGCTTAAGGGCTAGCGGGGAGGAGCAGTACTTC. V gene TRBV7-2 combines with J gene TRBJ2-7; the match to TRBD2 covers 9 bases. The germline CDR1 and CDR2 sequences are SGHTA and FQGNSA. This CDR3 spans 14 amino acids. V lost 2 bases to trimming and J lost 7 bases; unmatched junction nucleotides: 6.

A word on this clone: Other DNA sequences in this sample translate to the same CDR3. The rearrangement uses TRBV5-1 and TRBJ1-4; D is perhaps TRBD1 (5 bases). CDR3 length equals 15 residues. The V end lost 0 bases, the J end lost 1 base, and 7 bases lay between the germline ends. Germline V gives CDR1 SGHRS, CDR2 YFSETQ. The CDR3 region has the DNA TGCGCCAGCAGCTTGGTTCAGGGAACTAATGAAAAACTGTTTTTT. The encoded protein is CASSLVQGTNEKLFF.

The chain recombines TRBV7-9 with TRBJ1-2; TRBD1 agrees at 7 bases. V was pared by 0 bases and J by 7 bases, with 5 bases of the junction left unmatched. CDR3 length: 14 amino acids. Germline V lookup: CDR1 SEHNR, CDR2 FQNEAQ (reference sequence). CDR3 DNA sequence: TGTGCCAGCAGCTTAGCGTTTCGACAGGGTGGCTACACCTTC. It encodes CASSLAFRQGGYTF. Combining the CDR3 with reference TRBV7-9 and TRBJ1-2 gives the whole variable domain DTGVSQNPRHKITKRGQNVTFRCDPISEHNRLYWYRQTLGQGPEFLTYFQNEAQLEKSRLLSDRFSAERPKGSFSTLEIQRTEQGDSAMYLCASSLAFRQGGYTFGSGTRLTVV.

The chain links TRBV5-1 to TRBJ1-1, with D possibly being TRBD1 (5 bases). This CDR3 has 15 amino acids. Trimming removed 0 bases from V and 0 bases from J, with 9 bases in between. The germline V gene encodes CDR1 SGHRS and CDR2 YFSETQ. CDR3 DNA: TGCGCCAGCAGCTTGGCCGGGACTATGAACACTGAAGCTTTCTTT. Protein product: CASSLAGTMNTEAFF.

The rearrangement joins TRBV7-2 to TRBJ2-1, with 9 bases aligning to TRBD1. CDR3 length: 15 amino acids. Trimming took 3 bases from V and 6 from J; bases not matched to a gene: 6. Germline V gives CDR1 SGHTA, CDR2 FQGNSA. CDR3 loop: CASSFFGTGTNEQFF. The CDR3 DNA reads TGTGCCAGCAGCTTCTTCGGGACAGGGACCAATGAGCAGTTCTTC.